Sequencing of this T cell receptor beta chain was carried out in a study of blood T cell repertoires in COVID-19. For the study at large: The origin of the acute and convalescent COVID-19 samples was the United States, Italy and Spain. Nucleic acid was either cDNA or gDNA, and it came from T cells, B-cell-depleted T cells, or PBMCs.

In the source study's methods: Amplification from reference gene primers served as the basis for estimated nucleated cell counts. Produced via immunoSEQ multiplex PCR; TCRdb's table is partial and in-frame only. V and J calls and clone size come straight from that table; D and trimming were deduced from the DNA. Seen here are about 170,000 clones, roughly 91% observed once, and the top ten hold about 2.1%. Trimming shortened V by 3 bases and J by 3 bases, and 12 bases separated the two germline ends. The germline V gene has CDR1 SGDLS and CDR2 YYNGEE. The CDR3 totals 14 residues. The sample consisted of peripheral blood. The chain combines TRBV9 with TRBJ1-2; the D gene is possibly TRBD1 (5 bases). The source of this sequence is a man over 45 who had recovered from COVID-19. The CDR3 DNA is TGTGCCAGCAGCGCCTTGGGGGACTACTATGGCTACACCTTC. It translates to CASSALGDYYGYTF.